Following are 24 T cell receptor beta chains from one sample sequenced in a study of cytomegalovirus exposure and HLA in healthy donors. The primer mix had 60 Vbeta and 13 Jbeta primers. TCRdb's table, derived via immunoSEQ multiplex PCR, lists solely in-frame clones and lacks some. The sample lists 150,000 to 250,000 clones, 70% to 85% seen once, with 0.08% to 0.1% in the top ten. Sequencing was carried out using PBMCs. These receptors all come from a boy aged 2 to 10 in good health and CMV-seronegative.

This clone occurred a few times. This chain connects TRBV10-3 to TRBJ1-3; D possibly corresponds to TRBD1 (5 bases). The germline V and J ends were trimmed by 5 bases and 2 bases, with 10 bases remaining between them. This CDR3 spans 14 amino acids. Looked up from germline, CDR1 is ENHRY and CDR2 is SYGVKD. The CDR3 loop is CAISRQSAGNTIYF. CDR3 bases: TGTGCCATCAGTAGACAGTCCGCTGGAAACACCATATATTTT.

The rearrangement joins TRBV7-9 to TRBJ2-1, with 8 bases matching TRBD1. Per the germline V gene, CDR1 is SEHNR and CDR2 is FQNEAQ (reference sequence). V dropped 7 bases and J dropped 4; count of bases not matched to a gene: 9. This CDR3 has 15 amino acids. The CDR3 loop is CASTHRQGAYNEQFF. The CDR3 DNA reads TGTGCCAGCACACATCGGCAGGGGGCTTACAATGAGCAGTTCTTC.

V and J are TRBV7-2 and TRBJ2-7; 8 positions match TRBD2. Germline loops: CDR1 SGHTA, CDR2 FQGNSA. The CDR3 has 16 residues. V lost 1 base and J lost 4; bases outside the gene matches: 9. The CDR3 reads CASSLVERGFGYEQYF. The CDR3 nucleotides are TGTGCCAGCAGCTTAGTCGAGCGGGGGTTCGGATACGAGCAGTACTTC.

J is TRBJ2-1 and V is TRBV10-1, with D tentatively TRBD2 (5 bases). Germline V gene data show CDR1 as WNHNN and CDR2 as SYGVQD (reference sequence). Trimming shortened V by 4 bases and J by 6 bases, and 13 bases separated the two germline ends. The CDR3 extends over 14 amino acids. The CDR3 sequence: CASSGPAAFNEQFF. CDR3 nucleotide sequence: TGCGCCAGCAGTGGGCCAGCGGCTTTCAATGAGCAGTTCTTC.

The rearrangement uses TRBV6-5 and TRBJ1-2; 9 bases line up with TRBD1. The V segment lost 2 bases and the J segment 8 bases; nucleotides outside the gene matches: 12. Germline CDR1 MNHEY, CDR2 SVGAGI. This CDR3 has 16 amino acids. CDR3 in DNA: TGTGCCAGCAGTTACCTTCGGGACAGGGCATATTTGGGCTACACCTTC. Translated, it gives CASSYLRDRAYLGYTF.

This clone appeared a few times. The chain has TRBV7-6 and TRBJ1-1, with D unclear. The CDR3 covers 15 residues. The ends were cut back, 5 bases at V and 0 bases at J, with 13 bases in the middle. Germline V gives CDR1 SGHVS, CDR2 FNYEAQ. This chain's CDR3 is CASSPLWQMNTEAFF. The CDR3 bases are TGTGCCAGCAGCCCTCTCTGGCAGATGAACACTGAAGCTTTCTTT.

This chain links TRBV25-1 with TRBJ2-1, with 10 bases lining up with TRBD1. The CDR3 loop spans 14 amino acids. Germline V gene lookup returns CDR1 MGHDK and CDR2 SYGVNS. Trimming at V came to 7 bases and at J to 5 bases, leaving 5 bases not matched to a gene. CDR3 bases: TGTGCCAGCACCGGGACAGGGGACAACAATGAGCAGTTCTTC. This translates into CASTGTGDNNEQFF.

This chain connects TRBV5-1 to TRBJ2-7; D is perhaps TRBD2 (6 bases). Trimming left V 4 bases short and J 2 bases short, with 13 bases between. Germline lookup yields CDR1 SGHRS and CDR2 YFSETQ. This CDR3 comprises 14 residues. The CDR3 region is CASSRGEATYEQYF. DNA of the CDR3: TGCGCCAGCAGCCGCGGGGAGGCTACCTACGAGCAGTACTTC.

The genes are TRBV4-2 and TRBJ1-5, with 9 bases identical to TRBD1. The CDR3 spans 16 residues. Trimming at V came to 3 bases and at J to 5 bases, leaving 8 bases not matched to a gene. The germline CDR1 and CDR2 sequences are LGHNA and YNFKEQ. CDR3 residues: CASSQYTGGTDQPQHF. The CDR3 DNA follows: TGTGCCAGCAGCCAGTATACAGGGGGCACAGATCAGCCCCAGCATTTT.

This rearrangement joins TRBV5-1 to TRBJ1-2; D gene uncertain. From germline, CDR1 is SGHRS and CDR2 YFSETQ. This CDR3 is built from 14 residues. V was shortened by 2 bases and J by 4 bases, with 12 bases between the two germline ends. The CDR3 is CASSFGRPFYGYTF. CDR3 bases: TGCGCCAGCAGCTTCGGCAGGCCCTTCTATGGCTACACCTTC.

The chain combines TRBV27 with TRBJ2-7, with TRBD2 identical over 11 bases. The CDR3 totals 14 residues. The V and J ends lost 5 bases and 3 bases, in that order; junction bases with no gene match: 3. Germline values: CDR1 MNHEY, CDR2 SMNVEV (reference sequence). CDR3 DNA: TGTGCCAGCAGTCCCGGGACTAGCGGCTACGAGCAGTACTTC. Its translation: CASSPGTSGYEQYF.

The V and J genes are TRBV7-8 and TRBJ1-4; D gene ambiguous. V lost 1 base to trimming and J lost 5 bases, with 11 bases between them. The CDR3 loop spans 15 amino acids. In germline, CDR1 is SGHVS, CDR2 FQNEAQ. The CDR3 reads CASSLEVGGNEKLFF. As DNA, the CDR3 is TGTGCCAGCAGCTTAGAAGTCGGCGGGAATGAAAAACTGTTTTTT.

The count of this clone is one. The chain employs TRBV10-2 and TRBJ1-1; TRBD1 is a possible D gene (5 bases). Germline CDR1 is WSHSY and CDR2 is SAAADI. V dropped 3 bases and J dropped 8 bases, with 13 bases sitting between them. The CDR3 is 13 residues long. This CDR3 is CASSELEGIEAFF. The CDR3 DNA reads as TGCGCCAGCAGTGAACTGGAGGGGATCGAAGCTTTCTTT.

The CDR3 region has the DNA TGTGCCAGCAGCTCAGGACAGGGGAACTATGGCTACACCTTC. This sequence encodes CASSSGQGNYGYTF. This sequence joins TRBV11-2 and TRBJ1-2; 9 nucleotides match TRBD1. This CDR3 spans 14 amino acids. The ends lost 4 bases at V and 2 bases at J; junction bases unmatched: 2. CDR1 and CDR2 (germline): SGHAT, FQNNGV.

The chain uses TRBV11-2 and TRBJ2-1, with 10 bases identical to TRBD2. The CDR3 runs 15 residues. CDR1 and CDR2 from the germline V gene are SGHAT and FQNNGV. Germline trimming cut 3 bases from V and 3 bases from J; bases unmatched to any gene: 2. This CDR3 is CASSLVAGGYNEQFF. In DNA, the CDR3 is TGTGCCAGCAGCTTGGTAGCGGGGGGCTACAATGAGCAGTTCTTC.

This chain uses TRBV5-1 with TRBJ1-2; D gene ambiguous. The CDR3 loop spans 12 amino acids. Germline-derived CDR1 and CDR2 are SGHRS and YFSETQ. Deletions cut 6 bases from V and 2 bases from J, with 8 bases between. The DNA of the CDR3 is TGCGCCAGCACGGGAGAAAACTATGGCTACACCTTC. Protein sequence: CASTGENYGYTF.

The chain has TRBV27 and TRBJ2-5; 8 bases are a match to TRBD1. Per germline, CDR1 MNHEY and CDR2 SMNVEV (reference sequence). The trim removed 6 bases at V and 11 bases at J, leaving 14 bases unmatched. This CDR3 contains 14 residues. CDR3 in DNA: TGTGCCAGCAGGATGGACAGGGTACCTGAAGAGCAGTACTTC. Protein product: CASRMDRVPEEQYF.

This sequence joins TRBV2 and TRBJ2-5, with TRBD1 matching over 11 bases. The germline gives CDR1 SNHLY, CDR2 FYNNEI. V was pared by 5 bases and J by 5 bases, with 10 bases of the junction left unmatched. The CDR3 spans 16 residues. CDR3 DNA sequence: TGTGCCAGCAGTCTCCCGGACAGGGGGCTCAGGGAGACCCAGTACTTC. This gives the protein CASSLPDRGLRETQYF.

V gene TRBV27 combines with J gene TRBJ2-3, with D possibly TRBD2 on 5 matching bases. V dropped 0 bases and J dropped 4 bases, with 14 bases sitting between them. This CDR3 has 16 amino acids. Germline CDR1 and CDR2: MNHEY and SMNVEV (reference sequence). CDR3 in amino acids: CASSLSSGPPADTQYF. The CDR3 DNA reads as TGTGCCAGCAGTTTATCGAGCGGACCCCCGGCAGATACGCAGTATTTT.

Comments on this clone: An end of the junction differs from the germline gene, which may be a read error. CDR3 residues: CASSLVGALGWETQYF. The CDR3 DNA reads as TGTGCTAGCAGCTTAGTTGGTGCACTAGGCTGGGAGACCCAGTACTTC. This chain uses TRBV7-7 with TRBJ2-5; D is possibly TRBD2 (5 bases). The CDR3 spans 16 residues. Germline V CDR1 and CDR2: SSHAT, FNYEAQ (reference sequence).

J is TRBJ2-5 and V is TRBV5-4, with TRBD1 matching 7 bases. Germline V gene lookup returns CDR1 SGHNT and CDR2 YYREEE (reference sequence). This CDR3 has 15 amino acids. V was clipped by 3 bases and J by 1 base; unmatched bases: 6. The CDR3 coding sequence is TGTGCCAGCAGCTGGAAACGGGACAGCCAAGAGACCCAGTACTTC. Its protein product is CASSWKRDSQETQYF.

V is TRBV19 and J is TRBJ2-2, with D unclear. With 4 bases removed from V and 7 bases from J, the gap between germline ends came to 10 bases. CDR1 is LNHDA and CDR2 is SQIVND in the germline V gene (reference sequence). The CDR3 is 13 residues long. The CDR3 region is CASSKQIDGELFF. CDR3 in DNA: TGTGCCAGTAGTAAACAGATTGACGGGGAGCTGTTTTTT. Full variable domain (missing parts from reference TRBV19 and TRBJ2-2): DGGITQSPKYLFRKEGQNVTLSCEQNLNHDAMYWYRQDPGQGLRLIYYSQIVNDFQKGDIAEGYSVSREKKESFPLTVTSAQKNPTAFYLCASSKQIDGELFFGEGSRLTVL.

The chain employs TRBV29-1 and TRBJ1-2; TRBD1 aligns across 7 bases. Trimming at V came to 4 bases and at J to 4 bases, leaving 9 bases not matched to a gene. CDR1 and CDR2 from the germline V gene are SQVTM and ANQGSEA. The CDR3 runs 14 residues. The CDR3 DNA reads as TGCAGCGTTGCCCCCCGGACAGGCGCCTATGGCTACACCTTC. This codes for CSVAPRTGAYGYTF.

This chain links TRBV18 with TRBJ1-5, with D perhaps matching TRBD1 (5 bases). The V end was cut by 2 bases, the J end by 3 bases, with 14 bases between. Germline CDR1 and CDR2: KGHSH and LQKENI. The CDR3 covers 16 residues. CDR3 sequence (DNA): TGTGCCAGCTCACCAGGGAAAGGGGCCCCCAATCAGCCCCAGCATTTT. It encodes CASSPGKGAPNQPQHF.